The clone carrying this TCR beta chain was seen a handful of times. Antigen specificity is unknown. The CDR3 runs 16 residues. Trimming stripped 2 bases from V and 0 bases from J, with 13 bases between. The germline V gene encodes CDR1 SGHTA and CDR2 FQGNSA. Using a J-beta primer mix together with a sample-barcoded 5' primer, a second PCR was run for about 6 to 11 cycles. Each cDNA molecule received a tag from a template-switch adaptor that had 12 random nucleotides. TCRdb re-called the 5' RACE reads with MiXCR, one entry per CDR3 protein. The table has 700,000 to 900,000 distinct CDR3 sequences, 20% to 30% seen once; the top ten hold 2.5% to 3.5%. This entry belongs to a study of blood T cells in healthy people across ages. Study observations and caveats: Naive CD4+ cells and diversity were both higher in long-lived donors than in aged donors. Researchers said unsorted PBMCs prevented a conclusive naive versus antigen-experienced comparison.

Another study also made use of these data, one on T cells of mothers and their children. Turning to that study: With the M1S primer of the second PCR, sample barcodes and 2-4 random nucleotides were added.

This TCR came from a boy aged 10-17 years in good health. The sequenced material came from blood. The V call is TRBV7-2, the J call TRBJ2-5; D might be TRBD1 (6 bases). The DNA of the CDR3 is TGTGCCAGCAGCTTAAGGGGGACACTCTACCAAGAGACCCAGTACTTC. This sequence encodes CASSLRGTLYQETQYF.